The 15 T cell receptor beta chains below were found in one sample sequenced in a study of a mutant IDH1 vaccine in newly diagnosed glioma. Time point: week 5, during vaccination. Mutant IDH1 20-mer peptide, at 300 ug, made up each vaccine dose, with topical imiquimod. The assay was immunoSEQ multiplex PCR, and TCRdb's table has in-frame clones only and misses some. The sample includes about 54,000 clones, 70% to 90% of them seen just once. For these TCRs, the target antigens are not known. The sample was PBMCs, taken from a glioma patient whose treatment included an IDH1 peptide vaccine. The receptors come from a young man with glioma.

The J gene is TRBJ2-7, the V gene TRBV6-6, with 7 bases that match TRBD2. This CDR3 comprises 15 residues. The J segment lost 4 bases and the V segment lost 2 bases, leaving 8 bases of the junction unmatched. Germline V lookup: CDR1 MNHNY, CDR2 SVGAGI (reference sequence). The DNA for the CDR3 is TGTGCCAGCAGTTACGGGGGGGGTGGAGGATACGAGCAGTACTTC. Residues: CASSYGGGGGYEQYF.

This clone was counted a single time. The chain employs TRBV19 and TRBJ1-2, with D maybe TRBD1 (5 bases). This CDR3 is 15 amino acids long. The V end was cut by 6 bases, the J end by 2 bases, with 16 bases between. Germline V lookup: CDR1 LNHDA, CDR2 SQIVND (reference sequence). CDR3 coding DNA: TGTGCCAGTAGAGCCTTCGGGCAGGGCAACTATGGCTACACCTTC. This codes for CASRAFGQGNYGYTF.

J is TRBJ1-5 and V is TRBV27; D is unclear. There are 13 residues in the CDR3. V shed 2 bases and J shed 6 bases, with 8 bases lying between them. Per germline, CDR1 MNHEY and CDR2 SMNVEV (reference sequence). CDR3 sequence (DNA): TGTGCCAGCAGTTTAGGTGCGTTTCAGCCCCAGCATTTT. Its protein is CASSLGAFQPQHF.

A single count supports this clone. The chain employs TRBV25-1 and TRBJ1-5, with a weak D call TRBD1 (5 bases). Germline values: CDR1 MGHDK, CDR2 SYGVNS. The CDR3 spans 15 residues. V was trimmed by 2 bases and J by 12 bases, leaving 20 bases between them. Here the CDR3 reads CASSERGRIAISQHF. As DNA, the CDR3 is TGTGCCAGCAGTGAACGGGGCAGGATAGCAATCAGCCAGCATTTT.

This clone is a singleton in its sample. The rearrangement links TRBV5-4 to TRBJ2-7; 8 positions match TRBD1. CDR3 length: 16 amino acids. CDR1 SGHNT and CDR2 YYREEE come from the germline V gene (reference sequence). The junction had 13 bases not matched to a gene; V was cut back by 4 bases and J by 4 bases. The CDR3 loop is CASSPISGTGNYEQYF. CDR3 sequence (DNA): TGTGCCAGCAGCCCTATATCCGGGACAGGCAATTACGAGCAGTACTTC.

This chain connects TRBV2 to TRBJ2-2; D remains ambiguous. Germline values: CDR1 SNHLY, CDR2 FYNNEI. There are 13 residues in the CDR3. V lost 1 base to trimming and J lost 4 bases, with 4 bases between them. The CDR3 DNA follows: TGTGCCAGCAGTGAAGGCGGCACCGGGGAGCTGTTTTTT. This gives the protein CASSEGGTGELFF.

This clone was seen a handful of times. This rearrangement joins TRBV27 to TRBJ1-5; TRBD1 matches at 10 bases. This CDR3 is built from 19 residues. The germline V gene has CDR1 MNHEY and CDR2 SMNVEV (reference sequence). The ends lost 7 bases at V and 6 bases at J; junction bases unmatched: 21. The CDR3 coding sequence is TGTGCCAGCACAACTTGCCGGGGGACAGGGGCGACGATATGTCAGCCCCAGCATTTT. Its protein product is CASTTCRGTGATICQPQHF.

The rearrangement uses TRBV5-4 and TRBJ2-3; the D gene is possibly TRBD2 (7 bases). Trimming stripped 4 bases from V and 3 bases from J, with 12 bases between. Germline V gene sequence: CDR1 SGHNT, CDR2 YYREEE (reference sequence). This CDR3 comprises 14 residues. This CDR3 is CASSGGGRTDTQYF. Written as DNA, the CDR3 is TGTGCCAGCAGCGGGGGGGGGCGAACAGATACGCAGTATTTT.

This clone occurred once. V is TRBV30 and J is TRBJ2-2; no definite D call. Trimming removed 2 bases from V and 2 bases from J, with 9 bases in between. This CDR3 comprises 14 residues. CDR1 is GTSNPN and CDR2 is SVGIG in the germline V gene (reference sequence). The CDR3 reads CAWSILLNTGELFF. The DNA for the CDR3 is TGTGCCTGGAGTATACTCCTAAACACCGGGGAGCTGTTTTTT. Together with reference TRBV30 and TRBJ2-2, the CDR3 gives the full variable domain: SQTIHQWPATLVQPVGSPLSLECTVEGTSNPNLYWYRQAAGRGLQLLFYSVGIGQISSEVPQNLSASRPQDRQFILSSKKLLLSDSGFYLCAWSILLNTGELFFGEGSRLTVL.

The chain has TRBV27 and TRBJ2-7; D gene uncertain. V lost 1 base to trimming and J lost 6 bases, with 13 bases between them. The CDR3 spans 14 residues. Per germline, CDR1 MNHEY and CDR2 SMNVEV (reference sequence). Here the CDR3 DNA reads TGTGCCAGCAGTTTATTCGGAGTCTGGTCCGAGCAGTACTTC. Its translation is CASSLFGVWSEQYF.

The rearrangement links TRBV7-9 to TRBJ2-7; possible D gene TRBD1, 6 bases. V dropped 6 bases and J dropped 2 bases, with 11 bases sitting between them. CDR1 and CDR2 (germline): SEHNR, FQNEAQ (reference sequence). This CDR3 has 13 amino acids. As DNA, the CDR3 is TGTGCCAGCAGGGGGGCAGGGACCTACGAGCAGTACTTC. This sequence encodes CASRGAGTYEQYF.

CDR3 sequence: CASSYAHAEEYGYTF. The CDR3 DNA reads as TGTGCCAGCAGTTACGCCCACGCTGAGGAGTATGGCTACACCTTC. V usage is TRBV6-6 and J usage is TRBJ1-2, with D hard to call. CDR1 and CDR2 (germline): MNHNY, SVGAGI (reference sequence). The CDR3 loop spans 15 amino acids. Trimming took 2 bases from V and 5 from J, leaving 15 bases between them.

Worth noting for this clone: Germline is not matched at one junction end, which may reflect a read error. This chain uses TRBV9 with TRBJ2-5; D possibly corresponds to TRBD1 (7 bases). Germline lookup yields CDR1 SGDLS and CDR2 YYNGEE. This CDR3 spans 14 amino acids. The CDR3 coding sequence is TGTACCAGCAGCCTCCGGGCAGGGGGGGAGACCCAGTACTTC. It is translated as CTSSLRAGGETQYF.

The chain recombines TRBV19 with TRBJ1-5; no definite D call. This CDR3 is built from 14 residues. V lost 2 bases and J 7 bases, leaving 12 bases between the germline ends. Germline V gene sequence: CDR1 LNHDA, CDR2 SQIVND (reference sequence). In nucleotides, the CDR3 is TGTGCCAGTAGTATATTAGGCACGGAGCAGCCCCAGCATTTT. Translating gives CASSILGTEQPQHF.

This clone occurred once. This chain links TRBV7-9 with TRBJ2-2; D possibly matches TRBD1 or TRBD2 (5 bases each). V was shortened by 4 bases and J by 0 bases, with 15 bases between the two germline ends. The germline CDR1 and CDR2 sequences are SEHNR and FQNEAQ (reference sequence). The CDR3 runs 17 residues. This CDR3 reads CASSSRGESSNTGELFF. In nucleotides, the CDR3 is TGTGCCAGCAGCTCCCGAGGGGAATCTTCGAACACCGGGGAGCTGTTTTTT.